This TCR beta chain is drawn from a study of T cell changes during pregnancy in multiple sclerosis. CDR3 length: 13 amino acids. Germline V CDR1 and CDR2: MDHEN, SYDVKM. The ends lost 6 bases at V and 2 bases at J; junction bases unmatched: 4. The assay was immunoSEQ multiplex PCR, and TCRdb's table has in-frame clones only and misses some. The table lists tens of thousands of clones, more than 85% of them singletons. The clonotype was recovered from a female donor in good health, enrolled as a control in a pregnancy study. The chain couples TRBV28 to TRBJ2-7, with 7 bases that match TRBD1. Sample: peripheral blood, taken after pregnancy. The DNA of the CDR3 is TGTGCCAGCAGGAGGGACAGACCCTACGAGCAGTACTTC. Translating it yields CASRRDRPYEQYF.